This T cell receptor beta chain was captured by sequencing in a study of CD8+CD57+ T cells in acquired aplastic anemia. Study-wide background: DNA per sorted CD4+ or CD8+ sample ranged about 0.17 to 27.4 ug, averaging roughly 3.2 ug.

Genomic DNA, the template, was used for profiling of the TCR beta VDJ and CDR3. TCRdb analysed the reads with MiXCR anew, one entry per CDR3 protein. Of 100,000 to 150,000 distinct CDR3 sequences listed, around 48% are singletons. Germline CDR1 KGHDR, CDR2 SFDVKD. CDR3 length: 14 amino acids. The V and J ends lost 5 bases and 6 bases, in that order; junction bases with no gene match: 4. Only a few counts were recorded for this clonotype. The sequence derives from a human donor in good health, serving as a control. The chain carries TRBV24-1 and TRBJ2-1; 9 bases line up with TRBD2. Specimen: sorted CD4+, CD8+, or CD8+CD57+ T cells (not recorded which) from PBMCs. DNA of the CDR3: TGTGCCACCAGTGGTGGCGGGGGGGGCAATGAGCAGTTCTTC. Translated: CATSGGGGGNEQFF.